The sample holds many counts of the clone carrying this T cell receptor beta chain. The antigen is undetermined. The junction had 8 bases not matched to a gene; V was cut back by 2 bases and J by 3 bases. CDR3 size: 16 residues. Looked up from germline, CDR1 is MNHNY and CDR2 is SVGAGI (reference sequence). This specimen belongs to a study of metastatic and nonmetastatic thyroid tumors. Study details: Malignant thyroid and benign thyroid patients provided blood and tumor or nodule tissue whose repertoires were compared. Broader study findings: As reported, TCR beta diversity in blood and tumor was significantly higher in malignant thyroid tumors than in benign nodules.

TCRdb recomputed clones from the PCR reads via MiXCR. This sample has about 32,000 clones, with 7% to 9% found just once. Nobody among the patients had been given any treatment before thyroid surgery. The sequencing input was blood. The chain couples TRBV6-6 to TRBJ2-7; TRBD2 aligns across 9 bases. The sequence came from a female donor with papillary thyroid cancer or a benign thyroid nodule (not recorded which). Some clones in this sample may be carry-over from other donors' samples. The CDR3 bases are TGTGCCAGCAGTTACGGTCTAGCGGGATCGGGCTACGAGCAGTACTTC. Its protein is CASSYGLAGSGYEQYF.